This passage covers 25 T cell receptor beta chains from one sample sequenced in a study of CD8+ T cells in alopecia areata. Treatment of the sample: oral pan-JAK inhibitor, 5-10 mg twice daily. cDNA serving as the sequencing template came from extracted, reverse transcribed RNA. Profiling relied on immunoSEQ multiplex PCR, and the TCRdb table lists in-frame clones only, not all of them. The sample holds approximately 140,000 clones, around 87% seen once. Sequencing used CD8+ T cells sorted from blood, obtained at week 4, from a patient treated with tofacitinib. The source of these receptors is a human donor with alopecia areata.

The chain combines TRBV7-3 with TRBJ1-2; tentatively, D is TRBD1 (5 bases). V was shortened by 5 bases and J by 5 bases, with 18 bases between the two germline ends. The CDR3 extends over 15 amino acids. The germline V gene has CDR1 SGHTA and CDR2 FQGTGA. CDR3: CASSLQEELCYGYTF. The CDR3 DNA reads TGTGCCAGCAGCCTACAGGAGGAACTATGTTATGGCTACACCTTC.

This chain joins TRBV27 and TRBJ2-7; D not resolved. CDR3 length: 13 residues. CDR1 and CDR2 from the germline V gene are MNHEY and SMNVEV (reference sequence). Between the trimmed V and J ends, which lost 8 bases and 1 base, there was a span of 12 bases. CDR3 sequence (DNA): TGTGCCAGCGCAGAAGGGCCGTCCTACGAGCAGTACTTC. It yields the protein CASAEGPSYEQYF.

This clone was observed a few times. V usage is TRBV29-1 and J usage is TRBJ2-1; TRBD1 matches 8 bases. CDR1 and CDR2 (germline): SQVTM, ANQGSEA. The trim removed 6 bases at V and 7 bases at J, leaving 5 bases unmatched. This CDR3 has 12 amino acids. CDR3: CSVRTGLNEQFF. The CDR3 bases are TGCAGCGTCCGGACAGGGTTGAATGAGCAGTTCTTC.

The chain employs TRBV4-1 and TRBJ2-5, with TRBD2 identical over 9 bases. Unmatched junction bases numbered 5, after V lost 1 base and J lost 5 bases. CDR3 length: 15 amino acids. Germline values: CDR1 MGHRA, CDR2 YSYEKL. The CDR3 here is CASSQGSGSSETQYF. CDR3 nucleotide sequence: TGCGCCAGCAGCCAAGGTAGCGGGAGCTCCGAGACCCAGTACTTC.

The CDR3 reads CASSPELAHPYNEQFF. The DNA of the CDR3 is TGTGCCAGCAGCCCCGAACTAGCGCATCCCTACAATGAGCAGTTCTTC. The chain has TRBV9 and TRBJ2-1; 7 bases agree with TRBD2. This CDR3 has 16 amino acids. Germline CDR1 is SGDLS and CDR2 is YYNGEE. V lost 4 bases, J lost 2 bases, and 9 bases stayed unmatched. The complete variable domain, with remaining parts taken from reference TRBV9 and TRBJ2-1, reads DSGVTQTPKHLITATGQRVTLRCSPRSGDLSVYWYQQSLDQGLQFLIQYYNGEERAKGNILERFSAQQFPDLHSELNLSSLELGDSALYFCASSPELAHPYNEQFFGPGTRLTVL.

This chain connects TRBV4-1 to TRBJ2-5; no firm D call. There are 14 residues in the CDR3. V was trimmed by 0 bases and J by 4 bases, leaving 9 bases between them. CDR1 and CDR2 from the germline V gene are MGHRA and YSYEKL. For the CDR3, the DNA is TGCGCCAGCAGCCAAGAATTAAATGGAGAGACCCAGTACTTC. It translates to CASSQELNGETQYF.

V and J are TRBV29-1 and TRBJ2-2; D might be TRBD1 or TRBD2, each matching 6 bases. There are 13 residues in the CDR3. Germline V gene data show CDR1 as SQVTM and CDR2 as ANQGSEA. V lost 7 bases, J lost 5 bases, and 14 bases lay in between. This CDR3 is CSAEGGTTGELFF. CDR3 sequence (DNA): TGCAGCGCGGAGGGGGGAACGACCGGGGAGCTGTTTTTT.

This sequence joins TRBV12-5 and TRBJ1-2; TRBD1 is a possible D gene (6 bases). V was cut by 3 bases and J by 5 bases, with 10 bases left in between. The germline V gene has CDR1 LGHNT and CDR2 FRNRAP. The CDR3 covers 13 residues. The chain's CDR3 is CASGFGTTYGYTF. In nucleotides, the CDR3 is TGTGCTAGTGGTTTCGGGACAACTTATGGCTACACCTTC.

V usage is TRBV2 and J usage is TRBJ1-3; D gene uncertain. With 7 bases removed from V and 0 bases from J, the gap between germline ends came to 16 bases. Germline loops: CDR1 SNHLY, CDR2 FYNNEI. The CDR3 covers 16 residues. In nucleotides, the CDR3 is TGTGCCAGCAAGGAGGAACCTTACCTCTCTGGAAACACCATATATTTT. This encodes CASKEEPYLSGNTIYF.

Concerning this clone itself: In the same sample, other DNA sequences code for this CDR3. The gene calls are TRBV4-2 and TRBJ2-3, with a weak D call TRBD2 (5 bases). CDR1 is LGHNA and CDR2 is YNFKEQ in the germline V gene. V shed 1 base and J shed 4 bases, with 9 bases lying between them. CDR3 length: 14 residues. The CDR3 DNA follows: TGTGCCAGCAGCCAAGGTCGGGATGCAGATACGCAGTATTTT. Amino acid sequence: CASSQGRDADTQYF.

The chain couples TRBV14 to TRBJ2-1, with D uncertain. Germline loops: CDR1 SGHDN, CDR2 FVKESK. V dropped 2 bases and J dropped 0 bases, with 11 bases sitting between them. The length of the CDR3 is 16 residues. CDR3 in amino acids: CASSQLGFTSYNEQFF. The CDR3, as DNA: TGTGCCAGCAGCCAACTGGGCTTTACCTCCTACAATGAGCAGTTCTTC. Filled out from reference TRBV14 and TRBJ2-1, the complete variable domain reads EAGVTQFPSHSVIEKGQTVTLRCDPISGHDNLYWYRRVMGKEIKFLLHFVKESKQDESGMPNNRFLAERTGGTYSTLKVQPAELEDSGVYFCASSQLGFTSYNEQFFGPGTRLTVL.

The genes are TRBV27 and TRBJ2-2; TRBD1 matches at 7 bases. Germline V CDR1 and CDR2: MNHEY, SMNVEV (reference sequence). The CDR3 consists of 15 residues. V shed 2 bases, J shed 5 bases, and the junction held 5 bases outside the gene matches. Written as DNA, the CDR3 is TGTGCCAGCAGTTTAATGACAGGGAATACCGGGGAGCTGTTTTTT. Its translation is CASSLMTGNTGELFF.

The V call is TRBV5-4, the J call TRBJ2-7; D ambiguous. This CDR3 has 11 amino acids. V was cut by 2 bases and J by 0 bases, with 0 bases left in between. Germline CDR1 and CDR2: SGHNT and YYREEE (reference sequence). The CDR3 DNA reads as TGTGCCAGCAGCTTCTCCTACGAGCAGTACTTC. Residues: CASSFSYEQYF. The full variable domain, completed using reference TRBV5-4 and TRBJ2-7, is ETGVTQSPTHLIKTRGQQVTLRCSSQSGHNTVSWYQQALGQGPQFIFQYYREEENGRGNFPPRFSGLQFPNYSSELNVNALELDDSALYLCASSFSYEQYFGPGTRLTVT.

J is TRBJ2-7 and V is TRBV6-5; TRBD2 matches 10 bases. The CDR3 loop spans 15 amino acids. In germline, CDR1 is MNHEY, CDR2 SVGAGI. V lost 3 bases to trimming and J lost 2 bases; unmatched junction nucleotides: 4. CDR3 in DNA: TGTGCCAGCAGTTATCGGACTAGCGGAACCTACGAGCAGTACTTC. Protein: CASSYRTSGTYEQYF.

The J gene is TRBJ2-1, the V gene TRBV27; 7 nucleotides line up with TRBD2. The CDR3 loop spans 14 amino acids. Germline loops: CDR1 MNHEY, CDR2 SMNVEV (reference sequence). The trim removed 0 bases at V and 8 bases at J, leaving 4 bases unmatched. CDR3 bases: TGTGCCAGCAGTTTATCGATGGGAGGGGATGAGCAGTTCTTC. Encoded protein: CASSLSMGGDEQFF.

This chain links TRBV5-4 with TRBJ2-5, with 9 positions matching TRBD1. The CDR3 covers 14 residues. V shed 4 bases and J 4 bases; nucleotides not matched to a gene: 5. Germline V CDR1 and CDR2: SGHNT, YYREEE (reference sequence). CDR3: CASSVQGAPETQYF. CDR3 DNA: TGTGCCAGCAGCGTACAGGGGGCGCCAGAGACCCAGTACTTC.

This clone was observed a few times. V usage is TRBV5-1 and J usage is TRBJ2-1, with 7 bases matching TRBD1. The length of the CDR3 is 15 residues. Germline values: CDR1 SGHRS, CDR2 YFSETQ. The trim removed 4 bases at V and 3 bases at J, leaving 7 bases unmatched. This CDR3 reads CASSEGQSLYNEQFF. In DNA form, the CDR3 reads TGCGCCAGCAGCGAGGGACAGAGCCTCTACAATGAGCAGTTCTTC. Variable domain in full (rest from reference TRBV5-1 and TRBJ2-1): KAGVTQTPRYLIKTRGQQVTLSCSPISGHRSVSWYQQTPGQGLQFLFEYFSETQRNKGNFPGRFSGRQFSNSRSEMNVSTLELGDSALYLCASSEGQSLYNEQFFGPGTRLTVL.

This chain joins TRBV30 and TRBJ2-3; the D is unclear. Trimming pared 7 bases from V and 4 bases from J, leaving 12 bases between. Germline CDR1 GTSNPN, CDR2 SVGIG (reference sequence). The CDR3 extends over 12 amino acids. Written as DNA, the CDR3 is TGTGCCTCTGGACCGAGTCCAGATACGCAGTATTTT. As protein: CASGPSPDTQYF.

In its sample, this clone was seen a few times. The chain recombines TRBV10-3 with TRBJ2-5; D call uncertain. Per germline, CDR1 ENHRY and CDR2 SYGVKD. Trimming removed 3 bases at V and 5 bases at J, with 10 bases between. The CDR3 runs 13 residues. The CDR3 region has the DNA TGTGCCATCAGTGATGTATCACTCGAGACCCAGTACTTC. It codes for CAISDVSLETQYF.

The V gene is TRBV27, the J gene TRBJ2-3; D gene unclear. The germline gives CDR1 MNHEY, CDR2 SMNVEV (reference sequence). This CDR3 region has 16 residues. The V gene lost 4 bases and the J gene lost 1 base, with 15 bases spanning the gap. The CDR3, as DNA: TGTGCCAGCAGTTACCTCACCTCCTTCGGCACAGATACGCAGTATTTT. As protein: CASSYLTSFGTDTQYF.

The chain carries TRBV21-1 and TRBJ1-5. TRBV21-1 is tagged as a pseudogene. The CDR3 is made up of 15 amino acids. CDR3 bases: TGTGCCAGCAGCAGATACCCTCCCCCCGATCAGCCCCAGCATTTT. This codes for CASSRYPPPDQPQHF.

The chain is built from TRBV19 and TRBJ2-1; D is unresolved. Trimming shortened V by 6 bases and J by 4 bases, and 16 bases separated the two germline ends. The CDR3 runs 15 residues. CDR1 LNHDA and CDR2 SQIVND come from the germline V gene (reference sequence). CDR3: CASRLDRLDYNEQFF. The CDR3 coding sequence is TGTGCCAGTAGACTCGACCGCCTAGATTACAATGAGCAGTTCTTC.

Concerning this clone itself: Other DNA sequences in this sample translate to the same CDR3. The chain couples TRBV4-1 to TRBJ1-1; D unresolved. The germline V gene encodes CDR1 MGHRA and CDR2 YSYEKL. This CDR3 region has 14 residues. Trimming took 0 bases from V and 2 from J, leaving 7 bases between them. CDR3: CASSQETANTEAFF. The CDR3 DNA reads TGCGCCAGCAGCCAAGAAACAGCTAACACTGAAGCTTTCTTT.

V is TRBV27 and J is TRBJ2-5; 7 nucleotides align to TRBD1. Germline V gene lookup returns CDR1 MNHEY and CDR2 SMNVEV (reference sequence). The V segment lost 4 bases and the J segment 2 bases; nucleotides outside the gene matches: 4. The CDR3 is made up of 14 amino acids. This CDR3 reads CASSSQGVQETQYF. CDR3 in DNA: TGTGCCAGCAGTTCGCAGGGGGTACAAGAGACCCAGTACTTC.

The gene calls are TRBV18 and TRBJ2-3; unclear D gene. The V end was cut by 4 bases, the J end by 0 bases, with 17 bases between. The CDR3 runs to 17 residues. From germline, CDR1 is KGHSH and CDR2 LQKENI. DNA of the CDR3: TGTGCCAGCTCACAAGACCCGTACCGTCCTAGCACAGATACGCAGTATTTT. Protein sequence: CASSQDPYRPSTDTQYF.